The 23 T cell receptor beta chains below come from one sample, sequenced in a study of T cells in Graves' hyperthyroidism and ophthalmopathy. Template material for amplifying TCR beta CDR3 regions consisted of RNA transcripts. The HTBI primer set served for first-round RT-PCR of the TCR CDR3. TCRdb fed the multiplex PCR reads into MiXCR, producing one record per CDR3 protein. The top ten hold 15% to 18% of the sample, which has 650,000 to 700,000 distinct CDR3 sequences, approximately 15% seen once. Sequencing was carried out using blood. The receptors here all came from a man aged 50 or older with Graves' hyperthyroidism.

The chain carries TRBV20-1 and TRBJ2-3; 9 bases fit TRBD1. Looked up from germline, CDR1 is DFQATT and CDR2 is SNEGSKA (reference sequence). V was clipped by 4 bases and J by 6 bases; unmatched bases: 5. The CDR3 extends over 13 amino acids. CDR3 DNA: TGCAGTGCTACCGGGACAGGGCCGGATACGCAGTATTTT. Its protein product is CSATGTGPDTQYF.

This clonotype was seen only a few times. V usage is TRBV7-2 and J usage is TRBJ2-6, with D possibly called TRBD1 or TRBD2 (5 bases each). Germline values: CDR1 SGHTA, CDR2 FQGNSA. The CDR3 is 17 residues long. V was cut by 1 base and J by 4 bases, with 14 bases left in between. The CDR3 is CASSLEGAGSGANVLTF. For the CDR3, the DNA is TGTGCCAGCAGCTTAGAAGGCGCAGGGAGCGGGGCCAACGTCCTGACTTTC.

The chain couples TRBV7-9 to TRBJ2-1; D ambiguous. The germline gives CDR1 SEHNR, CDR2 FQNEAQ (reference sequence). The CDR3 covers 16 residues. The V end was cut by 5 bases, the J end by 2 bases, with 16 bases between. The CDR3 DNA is TGTGCCAGCAGCCCCCCCCCTCCGGTAGCCTACAATGAGCAGTTCTTC. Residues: CASSPPPPVAYNEQFF.

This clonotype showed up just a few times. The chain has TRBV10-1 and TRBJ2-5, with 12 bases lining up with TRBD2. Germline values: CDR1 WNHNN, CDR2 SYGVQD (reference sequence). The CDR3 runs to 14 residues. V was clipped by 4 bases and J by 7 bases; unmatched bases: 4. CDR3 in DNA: TGCGCCAGCAGTGCGCGGACTAGCGGGGTGACCCAGTACTTC. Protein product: CASSARTSGVTQYF.

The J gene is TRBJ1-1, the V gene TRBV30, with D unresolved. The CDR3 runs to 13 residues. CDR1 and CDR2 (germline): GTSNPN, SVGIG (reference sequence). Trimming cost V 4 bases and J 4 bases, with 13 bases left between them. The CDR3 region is CAWTRMVATEAFF. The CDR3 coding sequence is TGTGCCTGGACCAGGATGGTGGCCACTGAAGCTTTCTTT. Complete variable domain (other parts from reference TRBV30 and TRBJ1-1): SQTIHQWPATLVQPVGSPLSLECTVEGTSNPNLYWYRQAAGRGLQLLFYSVGIGQISSEVPQNLSASRPQDRQFILSSKKLLLSDSGFYLCAWTRMVATEAFFGQGTRLTVV.

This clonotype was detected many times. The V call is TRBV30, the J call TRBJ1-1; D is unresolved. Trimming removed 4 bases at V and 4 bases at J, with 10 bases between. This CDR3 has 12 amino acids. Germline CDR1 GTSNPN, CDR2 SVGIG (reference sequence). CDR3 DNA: TGTGCCTGGATATTAGGGTTCACTGAAGCTTTCTTT. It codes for CAWILGFTEAFF.

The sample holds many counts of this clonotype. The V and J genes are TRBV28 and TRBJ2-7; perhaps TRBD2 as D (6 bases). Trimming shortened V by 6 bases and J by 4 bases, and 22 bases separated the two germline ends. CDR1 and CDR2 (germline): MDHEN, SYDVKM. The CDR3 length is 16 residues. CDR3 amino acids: CASRPSGTLWGYEQYF. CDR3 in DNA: TGTGCCAGCAGACCCTCCGGGACTCTATGGGGTTACGAGCAGTACTTC. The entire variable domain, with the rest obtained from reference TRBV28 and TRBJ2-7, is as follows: DVKVTQSSRYLVKRTGEKVFLECVQDMDHENMFWYRQDPGLGLRLIYFSYDVKMKEKGDIPEGYSVSREKKERFSLILESASTNQTSMYLCASRPSGTLWGYEQYFGPGTRLTVT.

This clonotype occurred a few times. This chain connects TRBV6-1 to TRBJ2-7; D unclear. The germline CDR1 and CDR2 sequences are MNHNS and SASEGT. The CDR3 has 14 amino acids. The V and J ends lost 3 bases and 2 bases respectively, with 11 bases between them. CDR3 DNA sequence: TGTGCCAGCAGTGAGCACGACACGACCTACGAGCAGTACTTC. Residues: CASSEHDTTYEQYF.

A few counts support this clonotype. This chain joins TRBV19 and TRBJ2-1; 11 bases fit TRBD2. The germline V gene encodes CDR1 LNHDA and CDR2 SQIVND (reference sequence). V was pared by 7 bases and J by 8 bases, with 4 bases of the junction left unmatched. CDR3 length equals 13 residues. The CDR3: CASKLAGDYEQFF. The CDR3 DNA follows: TGTGCCAGTAAACTAGCGGGAGACTATGAGCAGTTCTTC.

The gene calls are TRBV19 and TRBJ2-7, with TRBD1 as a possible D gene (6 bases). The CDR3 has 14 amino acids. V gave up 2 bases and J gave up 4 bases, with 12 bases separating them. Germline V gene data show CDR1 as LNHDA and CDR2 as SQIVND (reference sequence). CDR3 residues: CASSIRDKIYEQYF. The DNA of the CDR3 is TGTGCCAGTAGTATAAGGGACAAGATTTACGAGCAGTACTTC. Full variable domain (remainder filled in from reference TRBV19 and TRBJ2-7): DGGITQSPKYLFRKEGQNVTLSCEQNLNHDAMYWYRQDPGQGLRLIYYSQIVNDFQKGDIAEGYSVSREKKESFPLTVTSAQKNPTAFYLCASSIRDKIYEQYFGPGTRLTVT.

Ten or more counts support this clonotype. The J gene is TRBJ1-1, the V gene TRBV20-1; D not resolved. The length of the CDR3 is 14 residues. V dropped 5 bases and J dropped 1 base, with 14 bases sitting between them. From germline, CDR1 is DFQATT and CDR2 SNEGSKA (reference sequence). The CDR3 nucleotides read TGCAGTGCTCAAAGAAGGCGGACGAACACTGAAGCTTTCTTT. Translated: CSAQRRRTNTEAFF.

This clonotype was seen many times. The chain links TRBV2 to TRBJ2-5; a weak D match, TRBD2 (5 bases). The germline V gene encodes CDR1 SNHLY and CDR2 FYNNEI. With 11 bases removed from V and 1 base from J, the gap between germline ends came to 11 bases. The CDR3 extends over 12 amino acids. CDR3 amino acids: CAGGYLQETQYF. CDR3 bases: TGTGCCGGCGGGTATCTCCAAGAGACCCAGTACTTC.

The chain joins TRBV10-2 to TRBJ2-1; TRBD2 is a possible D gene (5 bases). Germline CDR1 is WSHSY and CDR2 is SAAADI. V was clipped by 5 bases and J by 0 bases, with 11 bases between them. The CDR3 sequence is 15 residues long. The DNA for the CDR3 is TGCGCCAGCAGTAAGACTAAGACCTCCTACAATGAGCAGTTCTTC. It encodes CASSKTKTSYNEQFF.

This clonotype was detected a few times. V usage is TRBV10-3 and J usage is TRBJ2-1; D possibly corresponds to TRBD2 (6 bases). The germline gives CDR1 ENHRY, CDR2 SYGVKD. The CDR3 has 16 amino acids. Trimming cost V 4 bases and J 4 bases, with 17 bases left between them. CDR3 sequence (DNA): TGTGCCATCAGTGGAAGGGTAGCGGTTACATACAATGAGCAGTTCTTC. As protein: CAISGRVAVTYNEQFF.

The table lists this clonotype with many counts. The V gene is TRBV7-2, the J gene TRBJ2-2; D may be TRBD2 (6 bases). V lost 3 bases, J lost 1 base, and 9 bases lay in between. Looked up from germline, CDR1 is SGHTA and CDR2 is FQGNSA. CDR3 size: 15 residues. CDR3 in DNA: TGTGCCAGCAGCTTTAGCGGAGTGAACACCGGGGAGCTGTTTTTT. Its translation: CASSFSGVNTGELFF.

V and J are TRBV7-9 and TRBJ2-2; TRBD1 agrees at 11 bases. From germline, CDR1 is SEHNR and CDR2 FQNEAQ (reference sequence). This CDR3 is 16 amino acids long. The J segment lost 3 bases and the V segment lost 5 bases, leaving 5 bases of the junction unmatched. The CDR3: CASSPGQGGDTGELFF. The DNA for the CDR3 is TGTGCCAGCAGCCCGGGACAGGGGGGAGACACCGGGGAGCTGTTTTTT.

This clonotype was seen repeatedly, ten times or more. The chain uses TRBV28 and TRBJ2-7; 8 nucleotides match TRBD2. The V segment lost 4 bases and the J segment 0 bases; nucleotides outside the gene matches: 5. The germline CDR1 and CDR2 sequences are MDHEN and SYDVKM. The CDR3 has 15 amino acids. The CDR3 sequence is CASSSGLASSYEQYF. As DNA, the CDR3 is TGTGCCAGCAGTTCCGGACTAGCTTCCTCCTACGAGCAGTACTTC.

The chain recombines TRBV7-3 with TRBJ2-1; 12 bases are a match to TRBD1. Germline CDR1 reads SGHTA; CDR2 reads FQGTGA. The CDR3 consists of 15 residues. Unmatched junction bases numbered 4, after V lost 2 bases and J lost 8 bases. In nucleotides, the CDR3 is TGTGCCAGCAGCTTATCTGGGACAGGGGGCGATGAGCAGTTCTTC. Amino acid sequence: CASSLSGTGGDEQFF.

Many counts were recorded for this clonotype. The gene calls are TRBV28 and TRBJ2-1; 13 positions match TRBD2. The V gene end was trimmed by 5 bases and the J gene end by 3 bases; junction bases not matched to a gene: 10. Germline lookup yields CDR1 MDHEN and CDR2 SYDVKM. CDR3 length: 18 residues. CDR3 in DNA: TGTGCCAGCAGTCCGATGAGGACTAGCGGGAGTTTCTACAATGAGCAGTTCTTC. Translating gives CASSPMRTSGSFYNEQFF.

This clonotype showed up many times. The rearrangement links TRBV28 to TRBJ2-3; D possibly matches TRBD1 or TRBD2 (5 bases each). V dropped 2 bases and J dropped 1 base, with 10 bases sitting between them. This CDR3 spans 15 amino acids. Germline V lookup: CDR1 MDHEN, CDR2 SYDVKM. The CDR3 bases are TGTGCCAGCAGTTTACCGGTGGGGGGCACAGATACGCAGTATTTT. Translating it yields CASSLPVGGTDTQYF.

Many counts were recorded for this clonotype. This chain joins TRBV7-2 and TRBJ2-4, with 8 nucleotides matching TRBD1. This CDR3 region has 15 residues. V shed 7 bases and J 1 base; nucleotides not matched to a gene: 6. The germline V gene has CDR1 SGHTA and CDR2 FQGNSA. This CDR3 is CASTDRVYAKNIQYF. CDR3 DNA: TGTGCCAGCACGGACAGGGTGTACGCCAAAAACATTCAGTACTTC.

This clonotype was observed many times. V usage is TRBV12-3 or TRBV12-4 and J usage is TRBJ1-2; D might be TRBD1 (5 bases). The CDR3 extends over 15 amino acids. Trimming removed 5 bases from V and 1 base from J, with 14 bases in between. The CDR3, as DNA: TGTGCCAGCAGTCTAAGGGACGGCGTTAACTATGGCTACACCTTC. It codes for CASSLRDGVNYGYTF.

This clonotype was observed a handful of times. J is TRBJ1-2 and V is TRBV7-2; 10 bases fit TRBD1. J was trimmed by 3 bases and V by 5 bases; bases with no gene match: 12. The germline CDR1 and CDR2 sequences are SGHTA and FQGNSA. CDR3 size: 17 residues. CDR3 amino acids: CASSKRQGASPDYGYTF. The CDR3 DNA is TGTGCCAGCAGCAAACGACAGGGGGCGTCTCCTGACTATGGCTACACCTTC.